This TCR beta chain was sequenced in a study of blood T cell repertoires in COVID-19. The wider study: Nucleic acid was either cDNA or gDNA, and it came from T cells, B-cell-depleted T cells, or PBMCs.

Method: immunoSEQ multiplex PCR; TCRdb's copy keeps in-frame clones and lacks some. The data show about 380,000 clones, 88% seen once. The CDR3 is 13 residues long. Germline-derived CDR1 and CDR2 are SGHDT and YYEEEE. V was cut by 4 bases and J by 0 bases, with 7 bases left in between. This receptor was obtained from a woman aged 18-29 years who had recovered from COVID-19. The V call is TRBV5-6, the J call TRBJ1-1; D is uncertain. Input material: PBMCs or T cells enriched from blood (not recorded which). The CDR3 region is CASSALMNTEAFF. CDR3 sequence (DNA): TGTGCCAGCAGCGCCCTAATGAACACTGAAGCTTTCTTT.